This T cell receptor (beta chain) was captured by sequencing in a study of lymphopenia after photon versus proton radiotherapy. Trimming pared 1 base from V and 4 bases from J, leaving 8 bases between. The CDR3 spans 13 residues. CDR1 SEHNR and CDR2 FQNEAQ come from the germline V gene (reference sequence). The data were produced by immunoSEQ multiplex PCR, yet TCRdb's version contains in-frame clones alone and is incomplete. This sample carries 30,000 to 45,000 clones, 80% to 95% of them seen once, and the ten largest clones take roughly 15%. This TCR was sampled from a man aged 55-75 years with cholangiocarcinoma. V usage is TRBV7-9 and J usage is TRBJ2-7; no firm D call. The sample in question was peripheral blood, obtained from a patient treated with photon-based radiotherapy. CDR3 protein: CASSLEPGYEQYF. The CDR3 DNA reads as TGTGCCAGCAGCTTAGAACCGGGTTACGAGCAGTACTTC.